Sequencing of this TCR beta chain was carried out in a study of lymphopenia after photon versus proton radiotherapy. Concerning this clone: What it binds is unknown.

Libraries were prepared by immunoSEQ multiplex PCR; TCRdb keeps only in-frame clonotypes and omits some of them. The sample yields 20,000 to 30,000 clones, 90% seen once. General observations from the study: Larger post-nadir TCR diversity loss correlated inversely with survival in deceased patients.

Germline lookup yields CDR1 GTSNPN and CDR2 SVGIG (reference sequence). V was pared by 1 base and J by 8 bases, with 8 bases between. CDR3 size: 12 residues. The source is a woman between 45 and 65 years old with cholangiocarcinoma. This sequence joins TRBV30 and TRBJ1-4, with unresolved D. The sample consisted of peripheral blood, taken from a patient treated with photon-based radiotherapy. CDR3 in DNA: TGTGCCTGGAGTGACGGGAGAGAAAAACTGTTTTTT. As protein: CAWSDGREKLFF.